This T cell receptor beta chain was found in a study of blood T cell repertoires in COVID-19 (dated by TCRdb to the early 2020s). Context from the whole study: Samples covering the acute and convalescent phases of COVID-19 were provided by collaborators in the United States, Italy and Spain. The material from the prospective study consisted of cDNA or gDNA derived from T cells, B-cell-depleted T cells, or PBMCs. The dataset comprised deeply sampled blood TCRbeta repertoires from subjects exposed to, actively infected with, or recovered from COVID-19. The repertoires were released in a freely available public database meant as a resource for research on the immune response to SARS-CoV-2. The samples were drawn from two sources: the first 160 participants of the ongoing ImmuneRACE study, and 950 to 1,500 subjects contributed by 6 global collaborators. Nearly every sample came with metadata listing a de-identified subject ID, COVID-19 status, age in years and sex. Where HLA class I and class II types were available, the types were taken from metadata supplied by the sample provider, not from assay-based typing.

Overall study outcomes, separate from this receptor: Clinical and demographic metadata were provided uncurated, with the amount varying by source and participant.

TCRbeta CDR3 regions were amplified from genomic DNA by means of the immunoSEQ Assay, a bias-controlled multiplex PCR. The source study handled its data this way. Nucleated cell counts per sample were estimated from amplification of reference gene primers within the assay. To quantify the absolute abundance of each unique TCRbeta CDR3 rearrangement, sequence reads were collapsed and filtered. For each sample, productive Simpson clonality was calculated as the square root of Simpson's diversity index across productive rearrangements. TCRdb took this table from immuneACCESS and kept in-frame rearrangements with V and J called. Such tables lack part of the clones; where checked against another copy, unresolved V genes explain under half of the gap, and the rest is unexplained. The V and J calls and clone size were taken over from that table, and D and trimming were inferred from the DNA. The sample table holds nearly 200,000 clones, of which roughly 80% were seen once. The top ten clones comprise around 0.93% of the sample.

As regards this clone: Its antigen is currently not known. Within one base of it there is no much larger clone, and no base qualities were kept.

One collaborating source in Seattle enrolled patients during active infection and followed them longitudinally through the course of disease. Collaborating institutions collected whole blood in K2EDTA tubes following their own protocols. For TCRbeta analysis, collaborators shipped samples as frozen whole blood, isolated PBMCs, or DNA extracted from either of those sample types. Material for sequencing was peripheral blood. This receptor was taken from a man in his fifties or sixties with COVID-19, enrolled during active disease.

The CDR3 is CAISAIDRGNTEAFF. The bases read TGTGCCATCAGTGCGATCGACAGGGGGAACACTGAAGCTTTCTTT. The sequence is built from TRBV10-3 and TRBJ1-1; the central 8 bases match TRBD1. In the germline V gene, CDR1 corresponds to ENHRY and CDR2 to SYGVKD. The CDR3 sequence holds 15 residues, the cysteine and phenylalanine included. The entry retains the CDR3 DNA only, 45 bases that are in frame from base 1. V is trimmed back by 4 bases and J by 1 base, and the junction contains 5 bases that no gene match accounts for.